Below, 32 T cell receptor beta chains from the same sample are listed, as sequenced in a study of immune cell composition in non-small cell lung cancer. Only in-frame clones appear in the TCRdb table, and some are missing; sequencing was by immunoSEQ multiplex PCR. The sample yields about 4,000 clones, 65% to 80% seen once. Normal lung sampling was at least 3 cm from the tumour, as distant as possible. The sequenced sample was non-adjacent lung tissue. The receptors derive from a human donor with non-small cell lung cancer.

The genes are TRBV5-1 and TRBJ2-3, with D tentatively TRBD2 (5 bases). Per the germline V gene, CDR1 is SGHRS and CDR2 is YFSETQ. Trimming shortened V by 5 bases and J by 1 base, and 11 bases separated the two germline ends. The CDR3 runs 14 residues. The chain's CDR3 is CASRIMEGTDTQYF. The CDR3 nucleotides read TGCGCCAGCAGGATCATGGAGGGCACAGATACGCAGTATTTT.

The V and J genes are TRBV18 and TRBJ2-3; 7 bases match TRBD2. CDR1 and CDR2 from the germline V gene are KGHSH and LQKENI. The CDR3 runs 16 residues. Trimming removed 2 bases from V and 0 bases from J; junction bases left unmatched: 5. CDR3 protein: CASSPGSGTSTDTQYF. CDR3 bases: TGTGCCAGCTCACCAGGAAGCGGGACTAGCACAGATACGCAGTATTTT.

V is TRBV2 and J is TRBJ2-1, with D maybe TRBD2 (5 bases). Trimming took off 6 bases at V and 3 bases at J, with 6 bases between the two ends. Germline V gene sequence: CDR1 SNHLY, CDR2 FYNNEI. The CDR3 is made up of 12 amino acids. The DNA of the CDR3 is TGTGCCAGCAGAGAGGGCTACAATGAGCAGTTCTTC. The encoded protein is CASREGYNEQFF.

This chain links TRBV30 with TRBJ2-3; D call uncertain. Germline V gene sequence: CDR1 GTSNPN, CDR2 SVGIG (reference sequence). This CDR3 comprises 11 residues. Trimming took off 2 bases at V and 5 bases at J, with 5 bases between the two ends. The CDR3 nucleotides are TGTGCCTGGAGTCCCCGAGATACGCAGTATTTT. This gives the protein CAWSPRDTQYF.

This chain's CDR3 is CASSRLQGERAYEQYF. The CDR3 DNA is TGTGCCAGCTCACGCTTACAGGGGGAAAGGGCCTACGAGCAGTACTTC. The genes are TRBV18 and TRBJ2-7; 8 bases fit TRBD1. This CDR3 region has 16 residues. The germline gives CDR1 KGHSH, CDR2 LQKENI. V was clipped by 4 bases and J by 2 bases; unmatched bases: 10.

V gene TRBV7-6 combines with J gene TRBJ1-2; unclear D gene. The germline CDR1 and CDR2 sequences are SGHVS and FNYEAQ. Trimming stripped 5 bases from V and 2 bases from J, with 9 bases between. The CDR3 sequence is 13 residues long. Here the CDR3 reads CASSLQVNYGYTF. The CDR3 DNA is TGTGCCAGCAGCCTGCAGGTGAACTATGGCTACACCTTC. Variable domain in full (rest from reference TRBV7-6 and TRBJ1-2): GAGVSQSPRYKVTKRGQDVALRCDPISGHVSLYWYRQALGQGPEFLTYFNYEAQQDKSGLPNDRFSAERPEGSISTLTIQRTEQRDSAMYRCASSLQVNYGYTFGSGTRLTVV.

The chain has TRBV25-1 and TRBJ1-1; D uncertain. CDR3 length equals 13 residues. Looked up from germline, CDR1 is MGHDK and CDR2 is SYGVNS. Deletions cut 10 bases from V and 3 bases from J, with 15 bases between. CDR3 amino acids: CATLNSGYTEAFF. Here the CDR3 DNA reads TGTGCCACCTTAAATTCAGGTTACACTGAAGCTTTCTTT.

This chain connects TRBV25-1 to TRBJ2-3, with 13 bases aligning to TRBD2. CDR1 MGHDK and CDR2 SYGVNS come from the germline V gene. Losses at the gene ends were 5 bases for V and 2 bases for J; bases not matched to a gene: 4. CDR3 length: 16 residues. Here the CDR3 reads CASSSGTSGATDTQYF. DNA of the CDR3: TGTGCCAGCAGTAGCGGGACTAGCGGGGCCACAGATACGCAGTATTTT.

J is TRBJ1-1 and V is TRBV28; TRBD1 might be the D (5 bases). V dropped 7 bases and J dropped 2 bases, with 11 bases sitting between them. The germline V gene encodes CDR1 MDHEN and CDR2 SYDVKM. The CDR3 has 13 residues. CDR3: CASIRGVNTEAFF. The CDR3 nucleotides are TGTGCCAGCATCCGGGGGGTAAACACTGAAGCTTTCTTT.

The chain has TRBV6-5 and TRBJ2-5; TRBD2 is a possible D gene (5 bases). CDR1 is MNHEY and CDR2 is SVGAGI in the germline V gene. The germline V and J ends were trimmed by 2 bases and 10 bases, with 14 bases remaining between them. The CDR3 runs to 13 residues. The CDR3 here is CASSYTKDGDQYF. Written as DNA, the CDR3 is TGTGCCAGCAGTTACACCAAGGACGGGGACCAGTACTTC.

The genes are TRBV11-3 and TRBJ2-2; D might be TRBD2 (5 bases). Germline CDR1 reads SGHNT; CDR2 reads YENEEA. CDR3 length: 16 amino acids. The ends were cut back, 1 base at V and 1 base at J, with 10 bases in the middle. The CDR3 bases are TGTGCCAGCAGCTTAGGGGCCGGGAAGAACACCGGGGAGCTGTTTTTT. It encodes CASSLGAGKNTGELFF.

This clone was observed a few times. The V call is TRBV9, the J call TRBJ1-2; D is unresolved. Trimming removed 0 bases from V and 0 bases from J, with 9 bases in between. From germline, CDR1 is SGDLS and CDR2 YYNGEE. This CDR3 has 15 residues. CDR3: CASSVAGPANYGYTF. The CDR3 DNA follows: TGTGCCAGCAGCGTAGCTGGTCCAGCTAACTATGGCTACACCTTC.

The chain couples TRBV29-1 to TRBJ1-2; D is possibly TRBD1 (6 bases). With 7 bases removed from V and 1 base from J, the gap between germline ends came to 16 bases. Per germline, CDR1 SQVTM and CDR2 ANQGSEA. The CDR3 loop spans 14 amino acids. CDR3 protein: CSDRTATYNYGYTF. The DNA of the CDR3 is TGCAGCGACCGGACAGCAACTTATAACTATGGCTACACCTTC.

This clone was observed once. The V gene is TRBV2, the J gene TRBJ1-1, with D perhaps matching TRBD1 (6 bases). CDR3 length: 13 residues. The V end lost 5 bases, the J end lost 4 bases, and 11 bases lay between the germline ends. Germline loops: CDR1 SNHLY, CDR2 FYNNEI. The CDR3 sequence is CASSPQGFTEAFF. In DNA form, the CDR3 reads TGTGCCAGCAGTCCACAGGGTTTCACTGAAGCTTTCTTT.

Judged by abundance, this clone is large (0.1 to 1%). This chain connects TRBV10-3 to TRBJ1-5; 7 bases align to TRBD1. Germline loops: CDR1 ENHRY, CDR2 SYGVKD. The trim removed 8 bases at V and 4 bases at J, leaving 8 bases unmatched. The CDR3 sequence is 14 residues long. The CDR3 DNA reads TGTGCCATCGGACGGGACAGTGGGAATCAGCCCCAGCATTTT. Residues: CAIGRDSGNQPQHF.

This chain links TRBV28 with TRBJ2-6, with D perhaps matching TRBD2 (5 bases). The CDR3 extends over 20 amino acids. Germline V gene sequence: CDR1 MDHEN, CDR2 SYDVKM. The V end lost 5 bases, the J end lost 0 bases, and 23 bases lay between the germline ends. CDR3 in DNA: TGTGCCAGCAGTGCAAGCCTCGGACGGACTTTCTCCTCTGGGGCCAACGTCCTGACTTTC. Encoded protein: CASSASLGRTFSSGANVLTF.

This chain uses TRBV6-1 with TRBJ2-7; TRBD2 is a possible D gene (5 bases). Germline V CDR1 and CDR2: MNHNS, SASEGT. V lost 6 bases, J lost 1 base, and 16 bases lay in between. This CDR3 spans 15 amino acids. The CDR3 bases are TGTGCCAGCAGACTGGTACTGCCGGGGTCCTACGAGCAGTACTTC. Translating it yields CASRLVLPGSYEQYF.

The V call is TRBV7-2, the J call TRBJ1-2, with D perhaps matching TRBD1 (5 bases). CDR3 length: 15 amino acids. The germline CDR1 and CDR2 sequences are SGHTA and FQGNSA. V lost 3 bases to trimming and J lost 8 bases, with 19 bases between them. CDR3 region: CASSFGGSRLYGYTF. The CDR3 region has the DNA TGTGCCAGCAGCTTTGGGGGGTCGCGACTATACGGCTACACCTTC.

This chain connects TRBV29-1 to TRBJ1-1; TRBD1 aligns across 7 bases. CDR1 is SQVTM and CDR2 is ANQGSEA in the germline V gene. CDR3 size: 13 residues. V shed 5 bases, J shed 1 base, and the junction held 4 bases outside the gene matches. Here the CDR3 reads CSVKGARNTEAFF. Here the CDR3 DNA reads TGCAGCGTTAAGGGGGCGAGGAACACTGAAGCTTTCTTT.

The chain couples TRBV5-4 to TRBJ2-5, with a weak D call TRBD1 (5 bases). The V gene lost 0 bases and the J gene lost 2 bases, with 11 bases spanning the gap. CDR1 is SGHNT, CDR2 YYREEE, per germline (reference sequence). CDR3 length: 15 residues. The CDR3 region has the DNA TGTGCCAGCAGCTTGGGGCCGACAGAGCAAGAGACCCAGTACTTC. This encodes CASSLGPTEQETQYF.

The CDR3 nucleotides are TGTGCCAGCTCTTCCGCTGCGGGGGAAGCTTTCTTT. This gives the protein CASSSAAGEAFF. The chain couples TRBV18 to TRBJ1-1; the D is unclear. Trimming stripped 6 bases from V and 8 bases from J, with 13 bases between. Germline assignment: CDR1 KGHSH and CDR2 LQKENI. The CDR3 spans 12 residues.

The rearrangement uses TRBV5-4 and TRBJ1-2, with D perhaps TRBD1 (5 bases). This CDR3 is built from 14 residues. Germline-derived CDR1 and CDR2 are SGHNT and YYREEE (reference sequence). V lost 2 bases and J lost 4, with 12 bases in between. CDR3 sequence: CASSFFRDSYGYTF. CDR3 bases: TGTGCCAGCAGCTTCTTCCGGGACTCCTATGGCTACACCTTC.

This clone was observed a handful of times. J is TRBJ1-1 and V is TRBV9; no definite D call. The CDR3 consists of 13 residues. With 0 bases removed from V and 11 bases from J, the gap between germline ends came to 14 bases. Germline CDR1 is SGDLS and CDR2 is YYNGEE. The CDR3 here is CASSVAPTRIAFF. CDR3 nucleotides: TGTGCCAGCAGCGTAGCTCCGACAAGAATCGCTTTCTTT.

V usage is TRBV2 and J usage is TRBJ2-5; 12 nucleotides align to TRBD2. Germline CDR1 is SNHLY and CDR2 is FYNNEI. The CDR3 extends over 14 amino acids. V lost 5 bases to trimming and J lost 5 bases; unmatched junction nucleotides: 3. Here the CDR3 reads CASSSGTSGETQYF. For the CDR3, the DNA is TGTGCCAGCAGTTCGGGGACTAGCGGGGAGACCCAGTACTTC. The entire variable domain, with the rest obtained from reference TRBV2 and TRBJ2-5, is as follows: EPEVTQTPSHQVTQMGQEVILRCVPISNHLYFYWYRQILGQKVEFLVSFYNNEISEKSEIFDDQFSVERPDGSNFTLKIRSTKLEDSAMYFCASSSGTSGETQYFGPGTRLLVL.

This clone showed up just a few times. The rearrangement joins TRBV4-1 to TRBJ2-1; 12 bases align to TRBD2. V trimming: 3 bases; J trimming: 4 bases; junction bases outside the gene matches: 1. The length of the CDR3 is 15 residues. CDR1 and CDR2 from the germline V gene are MGHRA and YSYEKL. In DNA form, the CDR3 reads TGCGCCAGCAGCCATGGACTAGCGGGATACAATGAGCAGTTCTTC. This encodes CASSHGLAGYNEQFF.

The chain combines TRBV4-2 with TRBJ1-2; no reliable D call. CDR1 LGHNA and CDR2 YNFKEQ come from the germline V gene. The CDR3 sequence is 15 residues long. Trimming removed 0 bases at V and 2 bases at J, with 10 bases between. The CDR3 DNA reads TGTGCCAGCAGCCAAGAGTCTTACGGGAACTATGGCTACACCTTC. Amino acids: CASSQESYGNYGYTF.

J is TRBJ2-1 and V is TRBV9; weak D call: TRBD1 (6 bases). The CDR3 is 13 amino acids. Germline assignment: CDR1 SGDLS and CDR2 YYNGEE. V was shortened by 3 bases and J by 5 bases, with 9 bases between the two germline ends. The CDR3 DNA sequence: TGTGCCAGCAGCGGAAGGACAGACAATGAGCAGTTCTTC. The encoded protein is CASSGRTDNEQFF.

This chain joins TRBV5-1 and TRBJ2-6, with 8 bases matching TRBD1. The germline gives CDR1 SGHRS, CDR2 YFSETQ. The CDR3 has 17 residues. Unmatched junction bases numbered 5, after V lost 3 bases and J lost 0 bases. The DNA of the CDR3 is TGCGCCAGCAGCTCGGACAGGGTCCTCTCTGGGGCCAACGTCCTGACTTTC. Translating gives CASSSDRVLSGANVLTF.

CDR3 sequence reads: CASSDRGAHRETQYF. For the CDR3, the DNA is TGTGCCAGCAGTGACCGCGGTGCCCATCGGGAGACCCAGTACTTC. V usage is TRBV6-1 and J usage is TRBJ2-5; the D is unclear. Trimming took 3 bases from V and 5 from J, leaving 16 bases between them. Germline V gene lookup returns CDR1 MNHNS and CDR2 SASEGT. CDR3 length: 15 amino acids.

The chain couples TRBV4-1 to TRBJ1-4, with 11 nucleotides matching TRBD1. The CDR3 has 17 residues. Germline V gene data show CDR1 as MGHRA and CDR2 as YSYEKL. Trimming at V came to 1 base and at J to 8 bases, leaving 9 bases not matched to a gene. CDR3 loop: CASSQVGTGGQKEKLFF. The DNA for the CDR3 is TGCGCCAGCAGCCAAGTAGGGACAGGGGGACAAAAGGAAAAACTGTTTTTT.

The V gene is TRBV28, the J gene TRBJ2-1; TRBD2 matches 13 bases. V lost 8 bases to trimming and J lost 7 bases; unmatched junction nucleotides: 8. The V gene's germline CDR1 is MDHEN and CDR2 SYDVKM. CDR3 length: 15 residues. As DNA, the CDR3 is TGTGCCAGCTTTAGACTAGCGGGAGGAATAAATGAGCAGTTCTTC. Its protein is CASFRLAGGINEQFF.

This chain links TRBV5-4 with TRBJ2-5; 7 bases are shared with TRBD2. Germline-derived CDR1 and CDR2 are SGHNT and YYREEE (reference sequence). This CDR3 contains 14 residues. The V and J ends lost 3 bases and 4 bases, in that order; junction bases with no gene match: 6. CDR3 protein: CASSSRLARETQYF. The CDR3, as DNA: TGTGCCAGCAGCTCTAGACTAGCCCGAGAGACCCAGTACTTC.